This entry lists 21 T cell receptor beta chains sequenced from one sample in a study of CD8 T cells in ankylosing spondylitis. TCRdb redid the calling of the 5' RACE reads with MiXCR, one entry per CDR3 protein. This table holds about 210,000 distinct CDR3 sequences, 7.5% to 9.5% found once. The sample consisted of blood, either unsorted or a sorted T cell fraction (not recorded which). These receptors all come from a female donor with ankylosing spondylitis or in good health (not recorded which).

This clonotype was recorded many times. The V gene is TRBV5-1, the J gene TRBJ1-2; perhaps TRBD1 as D (6 bases). Germline CDR1 SGHRS, CDR2 YFSETQ. The length of the CDR3 is 17 residues. V was cut by 4 bases and J by 0 bases, with 19 bases left in between. The CDR3 sequence is CASSPTPQGGANYGYTF. The CDR3 coding sequence is TGCGCCAGCAGCCCAACCCCACAGGGTGGGGCTAACTATGGCTACACCTTC.

This clonotype was picked up many times. The genes are TRBV5-1 and TRBJ2-1, with TRBD2 identical over 9 bases. CDR3 length: 13 residues. CDR1 and CDR2 (germline): SGHRS, YFSETQ. J lost 7 bases, V lost 2 bases, and 1 base had no gene match. The CDR3 reads CASSFTSGNEQFF. The CDR3 coding sequence is TGCGCCAGCAGCTTCACTAGCGGGAATGAGCAGTTCTTC.

Many counts were recorded for this clonotype. The chain recombines TRBV27 with TRBJ2-7; weak D call: TRBD1 (6 bases). The CDR3 loop spans 14 amino acids. Germline loops: CDR1 MNHEY, CDR2 SMNVEV (reference sequence). Trimming shortened V by 3 bases and J by 5 bases, and 14 bases separated the two germline ends. The CDR3 sequence: CASSFTRTGNEQYF. The CDR3 region has the DNA TGTGCCAGCAGTTTTACCCGCACAGGGAACGAGCAGTACTTC.

This clonotype was detected ten times or more. V and J are TRBV5-1 and TRBJ1-2; D is undetermined. The CDR3 contains 15 residues. The V end lost 0 bases, the J end lost 8 bases, and 17 bases lay between the germline ends. The germline CDR1 and CDR2 sequences are SGHRS and YFSETQ. The CDR3 bases are TGCGCCAGCAGCTTGGGGGGTGTACCGAGTGGCGGCTACACCTTC. It specifies CASSLGGVPSGGYTF.

This clonotype has at least ten counts. The chain employs TRBV20-1 and TRBJ1-6; tentative D call: TRBD1 (5 bases). V lost 5 bases and J 4 bases, leaving 15 bases between the germline ends. CDR1 DFQATT and CDR2 SNEGSKA come from the germline V gene (reference sequence). There are 15 residues in the CDR3. This CDR3 is CSAGPRGGYNSPLHF. In nucleotides, the CDR3 is TGCAGTGCTGGGCCAAGGGGCGGTTATAATTCACCCCTCCACTTT.

This clonotype was seen many times. The chain combines TRBV7-2 with TRBJ2-1; TRBD2 matches at 7 bases. V dropped 5 bases and J dropped 7; count of bases not matched to a gene: 8. Germline lookup yields CDR1 SGHTA and CDR2 FQGNSA. CDR3 length: 14 residues. CDR3 loop: CASSRAGSLNEQFF. CDR3 nucleotides: TGTGCCAGCAGCCGAGCGGGAAGTCTAAATGAGCAGTTCTTC.

Turning to this clonotype: A much bigger clone sits one base away, suggesting this may be a read error. The chain is built from TRBV6-1 and TRBJ2-5; no clear D. V lost 5 bases to trimming and J lost 5 bases, with 9 bases between them. CDR1 and CDR2 from the germline V gene are MNHNS and SASEGT. The CDR3 spans 12 residues. The CDR3 sequence: CASSRSAETQYF. The DNA for the CDR3 is TGTGCCAGCAGTCGATCCGCCGAGACCCAGTACTTC.

This clonotype has at least ten counts. J is TRBJ1-6 and V is TRBV7-9; D gene uncertain. The ends were cut back, 6 bases at V and 10 bases at J, with 13 bases in the middle. The V gene's germline CDR1 is SEHNR and CDR2 FQNEAQ (reference sequence). This CDR3 is built from 13 residues. CDR3 nucleotides: TGTGCCAGCAGTCCGCTGGGTCGGTCACCCCTCCACTTT. Translating it yields CASSPLGRSPLHF.

There are many counts of this clonotype. The genes are TRBV5-4 and TRBJ2-7; 9 bases map to TRBD1. Germline V gene lookup returns CDR1 SGHNT and CDR2 YYREEE (reference sequence). V was clipped by 5 bases and J by 5 bases; unmatched bases: 5. The CDR3 is made up of 13 amino acids. The CDR3 sequence: CASSRDREHEQYF. The DNA of the CDR3 is TGTGCCAGCAGTCGGGACAGGGAGCACGAGCAGTACTTC. Together with reference TRBV5-4 and TRBJ2-7, the CDR3 gives the full variable domain: ETGVTQSPTHLIKTRGQQVTLRCSSQSGHNTVSWYQQALGQGPQFIFQYYREEENGRGNFPPRFSGLQFPNYSSELNVNALELDDSALYLCASSRDREHEQYFGPGTRLTVT.

This clonotype was recorded many times. The chain carries TRBV5-1 and TRBJ2-7; 7 bases fit TRBD2. The CDR3 is made up of 13 amino acids. CDR1 is SGHRS and CDR2 is YFSETQ in the germline V gene. V shed 4 bases, J shed 0 bases, and the junction held 1 base outside the gene matches. In DNA form, the CDR3 reads TGCGCCAGCAGCCCTAGCGGCTCCTACGAGCAGTACTTC. It encodes CASSPSGSYEQYF.

The chain links TRBV12-3 or TRBV12-4 to TRBJ2-7; TRBD2 is a possible D gene (7 bases). CDR3 length: 15 amino acids. V was clipped by 6 bases and J by 6 bases, with 21 bases between them. The DNA of the CDR3 is TGTGCCAGCAGCCGAGTAGGGGGGGGATCGGGCGAGCAGTACTTC. Protein sequence: CASSRVGGGSGEQYF.

This clonotype was seen repeatedly, ten times or more. CDR3 sequence: CSARDRSYEQYF. CDR3 in DNA: TGCAGTGCTAGGGATAGGTCCTACGAGCAGTACTTC. The rearrangement uses TRBV20-1 and TRBJ2-7; no definite D call. The germline gives CDR1 DFQATT, CDR2 SNEGSKA (reference sequence). Trimming shortened V by 3 bases and J by 1 base, and 7 bases separated the two germline ends. The CDR3 has 12 residues.

This clonotype showed up many times. This chain links TRBV14 with TRBJ2-1, with TRBD1 as a possible D gene (5 bases). The CDR3 length is 14 residues. The ends were cut back, 2 bases at V and 1 base at J, with 6 bases in the middle. Germline lookup yields CDR1 SGHDN and CDR2 FVKESK. The CDR3, as DNA: TGTGCCAGCAGCCAACAGGGTTCCTACAATGAGCAGTTCTTC. This codes for CASSQQGSYNEQFF.

Regarding this clonotype: This may be a read error, as it is one base from a much larger clone. The rearrangement joins TRBV7-2 to TRBJ1-1; no clear D. Deletions cut 1 base from V and 0 bases from J, with 9 bases between. Germline CDR1 reads SGHTA; CDR2 reads FQGNSA. The CDR3 extends over 15 amino acids. CDR3 nucleotide sequence: TGTGCCAGCAGCTTAGATATCGGCCTGAACACTGAAGCTTTCTTT. Protein sequence: CASSLDIGLNTEAFF.

This clonotype was picked up many times. V is TRBV20-1 and J is TRBJ2-7; D is possibly TRBD2 (6 bases). The germline CDR1 and CDR2 sequences are DFQATT and SNEGSKA (reference sequence). V lost 5 bases and J lost 1, with 15 bases in between. CDR3 size: 14 residues. In nucleotides, the CDR3 is TGCAGTGCTGGCTTTGGCGGGAAATCCTACGAGCAGTACTTC. It translates to CSAGFGGKSYEQYF.

The chain has TRBV2 and TRBJ2-3, with 7 nucleotides matching TRBD2. The germline CDR1 and CDR2 sequences are SNHLY and FYNNEI. This CDR3 has 14 amino acids. J lost 4 bases, V lost 3 bases, and 4 bases had no gene match. The CDR3 reads CASSEREPPDTQYF. CDR3 bases: TGTGCCAGCAGTGAGCGGGAGCCCCCAGATACGCAGTATTTT.

The rearrangement uses TRBV7-2 and TRBJ1-2, with a tentative D call TRBD1 (6 bases). The CDR3 is 17 residues long. CDR1 and CDR2 from the germline V gene are SGHTA and FQGNSA. Between the trimmed V and J ends, which lost 5 bases and 3 bases, there was a span of 22 bases. CDR3: CASSPRQVPLRDYGYTF. Here the CDR3 DNA reads TGTGCCAGCAGCCCTCGACAGGTCCCCTTGAGGGACTATGGCTACACCTTC.

This clonotype was recorded a few times. The chain uses TRBV15 and TRBJ2-1; TRBD1 agrees at 7 bases. CDR1 is LNHNV, CDR2 YYDKDF, per germline (reference sequence). This CDR3 has 18 residues. CDR3 DNA sequence: TGTGCGATCTTGGGGAGCAGGGGGACGGGCGAGAGGGGCAATGAGCAGTTCTTC. Residues: CAILGSRGTGERGNEQFF.

This clonotype was counted between two and nine times. The V call is TRBV11-2, the J call TRBJ2-7; weak D call: TRBD1 (6 bases). V lost 5 bases and J 6 bases, leaving 20 bases between the germline ends. This CDR3 contains 15 residues. In germline, CDR1 is SGHAT, CDR2 FQNNGV. The CDR3 DNA reads as TGTGCCAGCAGCGACGGGACAAGGGGTACTCGCGAGCAGTACTTC. It specifies CASSDGTRGTREQYF.

This clonotype was seen repeatedly, ten times or more. The chain joins TRBV15 to TRBJ1-1; D may be TRBD1 (6 bases). The V and J ends lost 3 bases and 1 base respectively, with 9 bases between them. The germline V gene encodes CDR1 LNHNV and CDR2 YYDKDF (reference sequence). This CDR3 contains 14 residues. The chain's CDR3 is CATSSGQSNTEAFF. The CDR3 coding sequence is TGTGCCACCAGCAGCGGACAGTCGAACACTGAAGCTTTCTTT.

This clonotype was found many times. The rearrangement joins TRBV6-1 to TRBJ1-5; D is unresolved. The CDR3 runs to 14 residues. Per the germline V gene, CDR1 is MNHNS and CDR2 is SASEGT. Trimming took off 6 bases at V and 11 bases at J, with 20 bases between the two ends. CDR3 loop: CASSSLGGRSAQHF. CDR3 coding DNA: TGTGCCAGCAGCTCCCTAGGTGGGAGGTCAGCCCAGCATTTT.